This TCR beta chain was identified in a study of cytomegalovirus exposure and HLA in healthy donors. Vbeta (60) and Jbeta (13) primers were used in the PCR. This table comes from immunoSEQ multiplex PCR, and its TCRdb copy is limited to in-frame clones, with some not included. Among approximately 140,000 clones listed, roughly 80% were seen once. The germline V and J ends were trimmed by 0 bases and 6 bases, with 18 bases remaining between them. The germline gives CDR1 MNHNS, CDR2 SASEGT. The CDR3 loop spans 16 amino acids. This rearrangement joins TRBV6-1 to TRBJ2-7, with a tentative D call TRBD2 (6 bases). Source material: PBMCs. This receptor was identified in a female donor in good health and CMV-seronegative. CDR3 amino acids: CASSEARGNLGLEQYF. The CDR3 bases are TGTGCCAGCAGTGAAGCCCGCGGGAATCTGGGGCTCGAGCAGTACTTC.